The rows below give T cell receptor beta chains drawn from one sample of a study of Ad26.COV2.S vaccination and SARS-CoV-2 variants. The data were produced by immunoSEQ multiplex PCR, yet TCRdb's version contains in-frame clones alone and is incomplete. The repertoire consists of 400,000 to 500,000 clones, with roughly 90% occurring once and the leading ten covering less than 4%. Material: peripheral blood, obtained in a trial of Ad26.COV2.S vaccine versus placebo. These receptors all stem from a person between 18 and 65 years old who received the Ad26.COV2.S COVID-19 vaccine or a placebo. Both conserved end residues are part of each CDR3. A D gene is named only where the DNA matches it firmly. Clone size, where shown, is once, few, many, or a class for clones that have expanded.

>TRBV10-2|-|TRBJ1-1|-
CASVVGAGNTEAFF
TGCGCCAGCGTTGTGGGCGCTGGGAACACTGAAGCTTTCTTT
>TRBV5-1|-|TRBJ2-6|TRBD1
CASSLETGAYSGANVLTF
TGCGCCAGCAGCTTGGAAACAGGGGCCTACTCTGGGGCCAACGTCCTGACTTTC
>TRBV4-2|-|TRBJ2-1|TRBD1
CASSQDGVARGRRNEQFF
TGTGCCAGCAGCCAAGATGGGGTCGCCAGGGGGCGCAGAAATGAGCAGTTCTTC
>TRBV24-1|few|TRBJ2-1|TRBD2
CATSDDSGGAFNEQFF
TGTGCCACCAGTGATGATAGCGGGGGGGCCTTCAATGAGCAGTTCTTC
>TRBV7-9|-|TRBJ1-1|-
CASSPRSNEAFF
TGTGCCAGCAGCCCTCGATCAAATGAAGCTTTCTTT
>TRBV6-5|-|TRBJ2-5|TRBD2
CATFGGAETQYF
TGTGCCACCTTCGGGGGGGCCGAGACCCAGTACTTC
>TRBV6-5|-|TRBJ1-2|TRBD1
CASRYSGGWNGYTF
TGTGCCAGCAGGTACTCAGGGGGCTGGAATGGCTACACCTTC
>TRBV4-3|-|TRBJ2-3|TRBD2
CASSQDLGLLTDTQYF
TGCGCCAGCAGCCAGGACCTGGGACTACTCACAGATACGCAGTATTTT
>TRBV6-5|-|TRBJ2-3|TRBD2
CASSLGLATDTQYF
TGTGCCAGCAGTTTGGGACTAGCCACAGATACGCAGTATTTT
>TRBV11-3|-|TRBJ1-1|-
CASSLQGLGSEAFF
TGTGCCAGCAGCTTACAGGGCCTGGGGAGTGAAGCTTTCTTT
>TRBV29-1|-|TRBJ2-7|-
CSASEMYSYEQYF
TGCAGCGCCTCAGAGATGTACTCCTACGAGCAGTACTTC
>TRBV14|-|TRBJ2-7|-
CASSQDRTAAYEQYF
TGTGCCAGCAGCCAAGATCGGACAGCCGCCTACGAGCAGTACTTC
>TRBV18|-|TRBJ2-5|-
CASSPGQVKETQYF
TGTGCCAGCTCACCAGGGCAGGTAAAAGAGACCCAGTACTTC
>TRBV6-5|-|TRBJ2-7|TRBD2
CASSFTTSGAYEQYF
TGTGCCAGCAGTTTTACGACTAGCGGTGCCTACGAGCAGTACTTC
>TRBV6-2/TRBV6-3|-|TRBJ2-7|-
CASSRQGSYEQYF
TGTGCCAGCAGTCGGCAGGGCTCCTACGAGCAGTACTTC
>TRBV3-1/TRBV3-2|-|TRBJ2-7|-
CASSQDARAINEQYF
TGTGCCAGCAGCCAAGATGCCAGGGCCATCAACGAGCAGTACTTC
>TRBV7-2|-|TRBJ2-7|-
CASSLAPLYEQYF
TGTGCCAGCAGCTTAGCTCCGCTCTACGAGCAGTACTTC
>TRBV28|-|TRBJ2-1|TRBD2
CASSRLRGLYSNEQFF
TGTGCCAGCAGCCGTCTCCGGGGACTATATTCCAATGAGCAGTTCTTC
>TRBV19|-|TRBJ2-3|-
CASSIGGGATDTQYF
TGTGCCAGTAGTATTGGTGGGGGGGCGACAGATACGCAGTATTTT
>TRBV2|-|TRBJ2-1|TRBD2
CASRPGLAGKGEQFF
TGTGCCAGCAGACCGGGACTAGCGGGGAAGGGGGAGCAGTTCTTC
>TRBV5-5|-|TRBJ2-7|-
CASSLQGAAYEQYF
TGTGCCAGCAGCTTACAGGGAGCCGCGTACGAGCAGTACTTC
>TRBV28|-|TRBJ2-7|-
CASKYWENYEQYF
TGTGCCAGCAAATACTGGGAGAACTACGAGCAGTACTTC
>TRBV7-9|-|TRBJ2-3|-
CASSETGIITDTQYF
TGTGCCAGCAGCGAAACAGGGATTATCACAGATACGCAGTATTTT
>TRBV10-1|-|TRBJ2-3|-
CASSESGVADTQYF
TGCGCCAGCAGTGAGTCGGGAGTCGCAGATACGCAGTATTTT
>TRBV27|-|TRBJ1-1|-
CASRRGRDTEAFF
TGTGCCAGCAGGCGGGGGCGGGACACTGAAGCTTTCTTT
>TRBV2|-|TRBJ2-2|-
CASSEHDGRETGELFF
TGTGCCAGCAGTGAACACGATGGCAGGGAAACCGGGGAGCTGTTTTTT
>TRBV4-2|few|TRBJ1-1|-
CASSQAAGANTEAFF
TGTGCCAGCAGCCAAGCGGCGGGGGCGAACACTGAAGCTTTCTTT
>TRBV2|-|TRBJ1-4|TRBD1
CASRDRAQNEKLFF
TGTGCCAGCAGAGACAGGGCTCAAAATGAAAAACTGTTTTTT
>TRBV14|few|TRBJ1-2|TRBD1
CASSQEGQGATGYTF
TGTGCCAGCAGCCAAGAGGGACAGGGGGCGACTGGCTACACCTTC
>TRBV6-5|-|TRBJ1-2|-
CASSNYGTSGYTF
TGTGCCAGCAGCAACTACGGGACATCGGGCTACACCTTC
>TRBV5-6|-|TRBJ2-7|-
CASSYSGAPHEQYF
TGTGCCAGCAGCTACTCGGGCGCTCCCCACGAGCAGTACTTC
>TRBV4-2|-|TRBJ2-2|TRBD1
CASSQVSTGAQLFF
TGTGCCAGCAGCCAAGTGAGTACAGGGGCCCAGCTGTTTTTT
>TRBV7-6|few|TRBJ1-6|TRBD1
CASSSNPDRTYSPLHF
TGTGCCAGCAGCTCTAATCCGGACAGGACTTACTCACCCCTCCACTTT
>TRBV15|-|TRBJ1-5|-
CATSRDLVEQPQHF
TGTGCCACCAGCAGAGATTTGGTTGAACAGCCCCAGCATTTT
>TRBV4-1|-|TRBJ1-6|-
CASSQDEYNSPLHF
TGCGCCAGCAGCCAAGATGAGTATAATTCACCCCTCCACTTT
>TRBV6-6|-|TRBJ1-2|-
CASTLGDGYTF
TGTGCCAGCACTTTAGGGGACGGCTACACCTTC
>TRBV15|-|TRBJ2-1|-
CATSRDPSGVSSYNEQFF
TGTGCCACCAGCAGAGATCCCTCCGGGGTGAGCTCCTACAATGAGCAGTTCTTC
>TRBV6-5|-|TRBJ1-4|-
CASSPSGGVDEKLFF
TGTGCCAGCAGTCCTTCTGGGGGGGTGGACGAAAAACTGTTTTTT
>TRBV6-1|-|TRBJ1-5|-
CASSANFPEGHQPQHF
TGTGCCAGCAGTGCAAACTTCCCCGAGGGTCATCAGCCCCAGCATTTT
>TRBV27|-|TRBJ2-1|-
CASSFTGGVSNEQFF
TGTGCCAGCAGTTTTACGGGGGGCGTAAGCAATGAGCAGTTCTTC
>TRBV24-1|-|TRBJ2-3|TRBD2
CATRTSGTDTQYF
TGTGCCACCCGAACTAGCGGAACAGATACGCAGTATTTT
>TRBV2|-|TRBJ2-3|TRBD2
CASSQLAGTVDTQYF
TGTGCCAGCAGTCAACTAGCGGGGACGGTAGATACGCAGTATTTT
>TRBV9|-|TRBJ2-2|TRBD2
CASSVASGGHNTGELFF
TGTGCCAGCAGCGTAGCTAGCGGGGGGCATAACACCGGGGAGCTGTTTTTT
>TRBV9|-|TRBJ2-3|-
CASSVVWGAPTDTQYF
TGTGCCAGCAGCGTAGTGTGGGGGGCCCCCACAGATACGCAGTATTTT
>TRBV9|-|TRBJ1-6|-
CASGRSSYNSPLHF
TGTGCCAGCGGAAGGTCGAGTTATAATTCACCCCTCCACTTT
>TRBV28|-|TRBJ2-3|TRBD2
CASNELRGGASDTQYF
TGTGCCAGCAATGAGTTACGCGGGGGGGCATCTGATACGCAGTATTTT
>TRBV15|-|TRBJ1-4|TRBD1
CATGAQGAVEEKLFF
TGTGCCACTGGCGCACAGGGGGCCGTGGAAGAAAAACTGTTTTTT
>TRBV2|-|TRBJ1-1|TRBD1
CASSEALHRTGFINTEAFF
TGTGCCAGCAGTGAAGCGCTTCATCGGACAGGGTTTATCAACACTGAAGCTTTCTTT
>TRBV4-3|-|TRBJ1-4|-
CASSQDIIEGEGGKLFF
TGCGCCAGCAGCCAAGATATTATAGAGGGGGAAGGAGGGAAACTGTTTTTT
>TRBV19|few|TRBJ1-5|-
CASMRDHTQYQPQHF
TGTGCCAGTATGAGGGACCACACACAATACCAGCCCCAGCATTTT
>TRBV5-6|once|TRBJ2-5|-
CASSSWSLWGSGETQYF
TGTGCCAGCAGCTCTTGGTCGTTGTGGGGGTCTGGGGAGACCCAGTACTTC
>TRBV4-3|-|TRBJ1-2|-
CASSQDGGVYGYTF
TGCGCCAGCAGCCAAGATGGGGGGGTCTATGGCTACACCTTC
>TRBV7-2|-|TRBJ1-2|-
CASSDTFYGYTF
TGTGCCAGCAGCGACACTTTCTATGGCTACACCTTC